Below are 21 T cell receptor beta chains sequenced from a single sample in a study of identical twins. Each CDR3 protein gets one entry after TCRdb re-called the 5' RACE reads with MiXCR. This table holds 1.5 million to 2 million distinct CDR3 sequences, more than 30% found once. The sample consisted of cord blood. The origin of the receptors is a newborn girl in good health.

DNA of the CDR3: TGTGCCAGCAGTTGGGGGCAGGATGGAGGCTACACCTTC. Protein: CASSWGQDGGYTF. The gene calls are TRBV27 and TRBJ1-2, with D perhaps matching TRBD1 (6 bases). V shed 4 bases and J shed 8 bases, with 14 bases lying between them. The CDR3 is 13 amino acids. Germline V gives CDR1 MNHEY, CDR2 SMNVEV (reference sequence).

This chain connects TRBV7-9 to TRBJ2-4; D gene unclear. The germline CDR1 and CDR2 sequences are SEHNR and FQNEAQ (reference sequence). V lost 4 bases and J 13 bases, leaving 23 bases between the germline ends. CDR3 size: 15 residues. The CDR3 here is CASSSSSGRTHEQYF. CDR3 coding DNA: TGTGCCAGCAGCTCCTCTAGTGGTCGGACCCATGAGCAGTACTTC.

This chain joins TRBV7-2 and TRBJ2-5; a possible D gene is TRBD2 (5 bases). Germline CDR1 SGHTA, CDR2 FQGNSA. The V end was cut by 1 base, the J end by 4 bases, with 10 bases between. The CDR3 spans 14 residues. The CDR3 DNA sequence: TGTGCCAGCAGCTTAGAAGACTACCGAGAGACCCAGTACTTC. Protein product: CASSLEDYRETQYF.

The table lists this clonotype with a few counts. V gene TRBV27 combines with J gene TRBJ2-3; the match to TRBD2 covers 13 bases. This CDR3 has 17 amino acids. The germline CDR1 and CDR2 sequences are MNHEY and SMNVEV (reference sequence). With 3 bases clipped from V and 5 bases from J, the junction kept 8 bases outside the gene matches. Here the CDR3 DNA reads TGTGCCAGCAGTTTTAACGGACTAGCGGGGGCAGGAGATACGCAGTATTTT. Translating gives CASSFNGLAGAGDTQYF.

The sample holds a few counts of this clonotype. CDR3 coding DNA: TGTGCCAGCAGCTTTATGGCGGGGGGGCTAACCGATACGCAGTATTTT. Translation gives CASSFMAGGLTDTQYF. The chain joins TRBV7-2 to TRBJ2-3, with 9 positions matching TRBD2. Germline CDR1 and CDR2: SGHTA and FQGNSA. The CDR3 runs to 16 residues. The J segment lost 6 bases and the V segment lost 3 bases, leaving 10 bases of the junction unmatched. The full variable domain, with the rest looked up from reference TRBV7-2 and TRBJ2-3, is GAGVSQSPSNKVTEKGKDVELRCDPISGHTALYWYRQSLGQGLEFLIYFQGNSAPDKSGLPSDRFSAERTGGSVSTLTIQRTQQEDSAVYLCASSFMAGGLTDTQYFGPGTRLTVL.

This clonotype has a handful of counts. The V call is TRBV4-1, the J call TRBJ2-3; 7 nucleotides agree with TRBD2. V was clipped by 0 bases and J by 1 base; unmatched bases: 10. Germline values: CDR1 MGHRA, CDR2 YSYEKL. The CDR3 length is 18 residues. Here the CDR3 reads CASSQDNPWLAGTDTQYF. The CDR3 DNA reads TGCGCCAGCAGCCAAGATAATCCCTGGCTAGCGGGCACAGATACGCAGTATTTT.

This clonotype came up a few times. The CDR3 here is CASSRLLSSYNEQFF. The CDR3 nucleotides read TGTGCCAGCAGCCGACTACTCAGCTCCTACAATGAGCAGTTCTTC. The chain uses TRBV7-2 and TRBJ2-1, with D possibly matching TRBD2 (5 bases). The CDR3 runs to 15 residues. Germline values: CDR1 SGHTA, CDR2 FQGNSA. V gave up 5 bases and J gave up 0 bases, with 11 bases separating them. Full variable domain (missing parts from reference TRBV7-2 and TRBJ2-1): GAGVSQSPSNKVTEKGKDVELRCDPISGHTALYWYRQSLGQGLEFLIYFQGNSAPDKSGLPSDRFSAERTGGSVSTLTIQRTQQEDSAVYLCASSRLLSSYNEQFFGPGTRLTVL.

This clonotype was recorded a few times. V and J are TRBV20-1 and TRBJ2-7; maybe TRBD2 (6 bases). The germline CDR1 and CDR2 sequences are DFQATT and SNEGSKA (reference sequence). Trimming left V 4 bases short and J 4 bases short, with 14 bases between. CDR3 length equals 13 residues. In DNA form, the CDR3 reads TGCAGTGCTACCAAGGGACTTTCTTACGAGCAGTACTTC. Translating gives CSATKGLSYEQYF.

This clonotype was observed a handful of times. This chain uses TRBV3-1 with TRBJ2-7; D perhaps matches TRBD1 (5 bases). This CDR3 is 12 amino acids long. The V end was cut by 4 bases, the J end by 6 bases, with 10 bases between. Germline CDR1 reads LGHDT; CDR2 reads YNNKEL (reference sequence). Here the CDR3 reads CASSPQDSEQYF. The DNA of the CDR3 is TGTGCCAGCAGCCCCCAAGACAGCGAGCAGTACTTC.

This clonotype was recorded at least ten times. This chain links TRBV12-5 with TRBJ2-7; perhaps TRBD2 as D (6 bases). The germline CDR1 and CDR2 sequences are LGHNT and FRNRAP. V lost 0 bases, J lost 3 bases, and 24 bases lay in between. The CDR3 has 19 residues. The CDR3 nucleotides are TGTGCTAGTGGTTTGGTACTAGAGGGAAGTTCGGGACTCCTCTACGAGCAGTACTTC. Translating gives CASGLVLEGSSGLLYEQYF.

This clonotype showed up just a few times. CDR3 nucleotide sequence: TGTGCCAGCCGGGGGGACAGGAACATTCAGTACTTC. As protein: CASRGDRNIQYF. The rearrangement links TRBV5-5 to TRBJ2-4, with a weak D call TRBD1 (8 bases). Trimming removed 7 bases at V and 7 bases at J, with 12 bases between. In germline, CDR1 is SGHKS, CDR2 YYEKEE (reference sequence). This CDR3 has 12 residues.

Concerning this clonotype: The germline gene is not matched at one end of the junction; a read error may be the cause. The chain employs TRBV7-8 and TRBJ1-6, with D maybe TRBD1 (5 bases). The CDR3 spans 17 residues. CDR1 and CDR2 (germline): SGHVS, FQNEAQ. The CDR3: CASSLGPSTSYNSPPHF. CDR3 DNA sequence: TGTGCCAGCAGCTTGGGGCCGAGCACCTCCTATAATTCACCCCCCCACTTT.

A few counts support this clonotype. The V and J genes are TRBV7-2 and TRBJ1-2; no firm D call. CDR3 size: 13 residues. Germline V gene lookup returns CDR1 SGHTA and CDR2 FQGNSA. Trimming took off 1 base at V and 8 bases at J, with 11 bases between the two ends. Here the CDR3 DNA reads TGTGCCAGCAGCTTAGATCTCGTTGGGGGCTACACCTTC. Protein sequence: CASSLDLVGGYTF.

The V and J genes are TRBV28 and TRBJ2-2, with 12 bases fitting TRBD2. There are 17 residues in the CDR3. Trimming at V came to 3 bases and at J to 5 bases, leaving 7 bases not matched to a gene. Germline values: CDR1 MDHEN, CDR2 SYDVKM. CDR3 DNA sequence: TGTGCCAGCAGTTTCGGGGGGGGGACTAGCGGGACCGGGGAGCTGTTTTTT. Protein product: CASSFGGGTSGTGELFF.

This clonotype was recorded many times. CDR3 nucleotides: TGTGCCAGCAGTTTCGATTGGAAAGAGACCCAGTACTTC. This encodes CASSFDWKETQYF. The V gene is TRBV27, the J gene TRBJ2-5; D gene unclear. V was pared by 3 bases and J by 3 bases, with 8 bases between. CDR3 size: 13 residues. CDR1 MNHEY and CDR2 SMNVEV come from the germline V gene (reference sequence).

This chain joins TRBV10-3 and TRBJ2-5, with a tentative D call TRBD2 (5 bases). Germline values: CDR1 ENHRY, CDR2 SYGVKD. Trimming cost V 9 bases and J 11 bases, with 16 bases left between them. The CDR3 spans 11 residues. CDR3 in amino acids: CAISGVNEQYF. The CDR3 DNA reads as TGTGCCATATCCGGGGTCAATGAGCAGTACTTC.

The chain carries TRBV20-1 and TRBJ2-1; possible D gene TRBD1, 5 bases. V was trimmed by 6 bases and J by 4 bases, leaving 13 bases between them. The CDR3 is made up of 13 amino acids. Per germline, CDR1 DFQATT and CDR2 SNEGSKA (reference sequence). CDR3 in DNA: TGCAGTGCCCGGACCCCAGGGTACAATGAGCAGTTCTTC. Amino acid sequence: CSARTPGYNEQFF.

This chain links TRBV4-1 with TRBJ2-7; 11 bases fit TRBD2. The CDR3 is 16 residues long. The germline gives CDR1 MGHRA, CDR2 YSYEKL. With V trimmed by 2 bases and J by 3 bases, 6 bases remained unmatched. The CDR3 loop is CASSQPLAGGDYEQYF. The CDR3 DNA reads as TGCGCCAGCAGCCAACCGCTAGCGGGGGGTGACTACGAGCAGTACTTC.

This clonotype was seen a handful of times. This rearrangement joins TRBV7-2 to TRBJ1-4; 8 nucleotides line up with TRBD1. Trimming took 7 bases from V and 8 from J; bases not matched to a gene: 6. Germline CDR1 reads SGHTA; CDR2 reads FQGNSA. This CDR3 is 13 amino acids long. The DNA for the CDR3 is TGTGCCAGCACCAACAGGGGGGGGGAAAAACTGTTTTTT. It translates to CASTNRGGEKLFF.

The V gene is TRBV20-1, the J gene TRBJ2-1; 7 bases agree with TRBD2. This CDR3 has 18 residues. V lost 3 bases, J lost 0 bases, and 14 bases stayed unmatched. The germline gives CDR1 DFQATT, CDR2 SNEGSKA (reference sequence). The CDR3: CSASFYKSGKSSYNEQFF. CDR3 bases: TGCAGTGCTAGTTTCTACAAAAGCGGGAAAAGCTCCTACAATGAGCAGTTCTTC.

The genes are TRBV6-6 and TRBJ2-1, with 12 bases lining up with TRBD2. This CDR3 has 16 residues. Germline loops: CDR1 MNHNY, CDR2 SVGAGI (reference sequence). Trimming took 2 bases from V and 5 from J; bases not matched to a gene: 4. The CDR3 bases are TGTGCCAGCAGTTACGGACTAGCGGGGATCGACAATGAGCAGTTCTTC. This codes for CASSYGLAGIDNEQFF.